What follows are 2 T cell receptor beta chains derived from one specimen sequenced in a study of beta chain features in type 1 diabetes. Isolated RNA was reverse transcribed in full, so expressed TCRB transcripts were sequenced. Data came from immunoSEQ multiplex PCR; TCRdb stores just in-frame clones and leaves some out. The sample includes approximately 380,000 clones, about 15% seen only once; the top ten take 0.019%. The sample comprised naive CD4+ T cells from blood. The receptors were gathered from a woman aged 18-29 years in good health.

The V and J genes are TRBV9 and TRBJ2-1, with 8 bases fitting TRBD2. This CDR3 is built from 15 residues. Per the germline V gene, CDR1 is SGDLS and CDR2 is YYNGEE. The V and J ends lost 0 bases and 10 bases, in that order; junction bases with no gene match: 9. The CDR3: CASSVAGGPLGEQFF. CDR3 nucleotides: TGTGCCAGCAGCGTAGCGGGGGGGCCCCTGGGGGAGCAGTTCTTC.

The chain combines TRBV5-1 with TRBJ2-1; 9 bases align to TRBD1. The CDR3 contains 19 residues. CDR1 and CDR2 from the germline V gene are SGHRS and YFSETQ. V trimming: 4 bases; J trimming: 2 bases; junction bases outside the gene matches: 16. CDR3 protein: CASSPPLTDRDRAYNEQFF. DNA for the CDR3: TGCGCCAGCAGCCCACCCCTAACCGACCGGGACAGGGCCTACAATGAGCAGTTCTTC.